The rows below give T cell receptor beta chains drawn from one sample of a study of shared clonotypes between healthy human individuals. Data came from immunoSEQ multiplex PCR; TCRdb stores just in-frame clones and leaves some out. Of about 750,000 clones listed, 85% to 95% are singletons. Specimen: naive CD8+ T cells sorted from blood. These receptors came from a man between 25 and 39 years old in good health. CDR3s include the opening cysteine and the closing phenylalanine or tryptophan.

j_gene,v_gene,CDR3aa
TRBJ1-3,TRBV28,CATKTQGLGNTIYF
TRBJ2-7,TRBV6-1,CASSEARGSYEQYF
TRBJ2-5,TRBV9,CASSDQGTGGQETQYF
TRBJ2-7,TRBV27,CASSIGTGSYEQYF
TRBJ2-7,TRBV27,CASSPLDRGIEDEQYF
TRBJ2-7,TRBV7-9,CASSLRGYEQYF
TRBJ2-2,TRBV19,CASTLGGVLFF
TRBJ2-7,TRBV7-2,CASSTTSGSYEQYF
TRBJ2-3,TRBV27,CASTLLAGVEAPDTQYF
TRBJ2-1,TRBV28,CASSPTRFVEQFF
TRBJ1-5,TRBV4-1,CASSQVVHQPQHF
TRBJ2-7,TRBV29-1,CSVEDRPYEQYF
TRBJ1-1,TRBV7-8,CASSSLRYGGRDTEAFF
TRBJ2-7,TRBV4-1,CASSQARMGEQYF
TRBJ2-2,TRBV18,CASSPSERGDTGELFF
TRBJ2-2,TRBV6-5,CASSYGGDTGELFF
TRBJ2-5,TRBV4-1,CASSQYAGQETQYF
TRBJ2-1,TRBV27,CASSLFLAGGDNEQFF
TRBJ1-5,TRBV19,CASSKTTTGTGVFWRGQPQHF
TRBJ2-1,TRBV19,CASSMSSVGPHNEQFF
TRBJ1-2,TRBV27,CASRASTYGYTF
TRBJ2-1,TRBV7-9,CASSLLGGEQFF
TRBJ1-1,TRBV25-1,CASSDSQTGTMTEAFF
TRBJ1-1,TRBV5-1,CASSLEGFRDTEAFF
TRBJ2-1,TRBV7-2,CASSLLPGLAGGPSDEQFF
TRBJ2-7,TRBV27,CASTSWQGQTYEQYF
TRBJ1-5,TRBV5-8,CASRSPSGSQPQHF
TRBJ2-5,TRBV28,CASSWTTLRRGTETQYF
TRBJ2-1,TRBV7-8,CASSLVGDEQFF
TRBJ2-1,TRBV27,CASSSGTSGHNEQFF
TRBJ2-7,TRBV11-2,CASRGDRGLSNYEQYF
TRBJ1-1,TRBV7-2,CASSLYMNTEAFF
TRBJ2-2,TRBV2,CASSDFPPGTNTGELFF
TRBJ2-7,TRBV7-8,CASSLDWTGGNEQYF
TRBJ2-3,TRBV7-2,CASSFFTLAGVTDTQYF
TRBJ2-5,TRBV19,CASSTASGSETQYF
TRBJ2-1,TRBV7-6,CASRPTSGSFEQFF
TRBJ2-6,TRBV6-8,CASSYLRTTNVSGANVLTF
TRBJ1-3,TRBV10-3,CAIDSEVGNTIYF
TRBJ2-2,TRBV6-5,CASRTGTGNAGELFF
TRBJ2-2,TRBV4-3,CASSQDLTGGFSGELFF
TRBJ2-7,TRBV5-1,CASSPFAGGPYEQYF
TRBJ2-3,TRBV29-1,CSVGWRSSTDTQYF
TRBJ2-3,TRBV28,CASSLPRWKLGSDTQYF
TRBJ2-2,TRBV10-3,CAISEDSANTGELFF
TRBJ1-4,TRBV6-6,CASGALATNEKLFF
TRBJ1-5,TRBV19,CASSARDPRTEPQHF
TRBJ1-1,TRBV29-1,CAGRSTEAFF
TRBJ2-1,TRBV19,CASRFSGGLAGGFDEQFF
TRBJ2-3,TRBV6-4,CATPTDTQYF
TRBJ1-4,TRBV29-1,CSVSLLGENEKLFF
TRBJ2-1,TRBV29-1,CSVEASVTANYNEQFF
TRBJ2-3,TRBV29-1,CSGLTSERDLDTQYF
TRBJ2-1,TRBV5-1,CASRTSVSNEQFF
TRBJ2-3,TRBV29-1,CSACTSDTDTQYF
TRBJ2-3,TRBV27,CASKGLAGVDTQYF